Given below is one T cell receptor beta chain in context. Its target is unknown. PCR amplification relied on 60 Vbeta primers (plus 13 Jbeta primers). The table came from immunoSEQ multiplex PCR; TCRdb's copy has only in-frame clones and leaves some out. The table includes about 160,000 clones, about 82% detected once. These data come from a study of cytomegalovirus exposure and HLA in healthy donors. Whole-study context: Falling in the Caucasian-associated ancestry cluster were about four fifths of 398 genotyped donors.

With 10 bases clipped from V and 4 bases from J, the junction kept 5 bases outside the gene matches. There are 13 residues in the CDR3. Germline V gene data show CDR1 as SEHNR and CDR2 as FQNEAQ (reference sequence). General study points: Analyses of presence and absence presupposed an approximately uniform sequencing depth across donors. Differences between HLA loci emerged in a later analysis of TCR association rates, with DRB1 most and HLA-C fewest. Earlier analysis found most TCR beta V segments productive about 87% or about 30% of the time.

This chain connects TRBV7-9 to TRBJ1-1; 11 bases align to TRBD1. The sample taken for sequencing was PBMCs. This clonotype was sampled from a woman aged 25 to 45 in good health and CMV-seropositive. CDR3 loop: CATLGTGGTEAFF. CDR3 sequence (DNA): TGTGCCACTCTCGGGACAGGGGGCACTGAAGCTTTCTTT. Supplemented by reference TRBV7-9 and TRBJ1-1, the full variable domain reads DTGVSQNPRHKITKRGQNVTFRCDPISEHNRLYWYRQTLGQGPEFLTYFQNEAQLEKSRLLSDRFSAERPKGSFSTLEIQRTEQGDSAMYLCATLGTGGTEAFFGQGTRLTVV.